The 24 T cell receptor beta chains presented below share a single source sample, sequenced in a study of T cell repertoires in cytomegalovirus infection. TCRdb ran MiXCR on the reads and lists one entry per CDR3 protein. Here the sample spans about 400,000 distinct CDR3 sequences, around 18% being singletons. The specimen was PBMCs. Receptors were obtained from a human donor in good health (CMV status not recorded). Some clones in this sample may be carry-over from other donors' samples.

This chain uses TRBV28 with TRBJ2-7; D ambiguous. The V gene's germline CDR1 is MDHEN and CDR2 SYDVKM. This CDR3 contains 15 residues. The germline V and J ends were trimmed by 4 bases and 2 bases, with 15 bases remaining between them. CDR3 protein: CASSYGPGSTYEQYF. The CDR3 DNA reads TGTGCCAGCAGTTACGGCCCGGGCTCGACCTACGAGCAGTACTTC.

This sequence joins TRBV20-1 and TRBJ2-1; unclear D gene. The CDR3 totals 15 residues. Germline CDR1 is DFQATT and CDR2 is SNEGSKA (reference sequence). Trimming cost V 0 bases and J 7 bases, with 16 bases left between them. The chain's CDR3 is CSARDWRQNRNEQFF. The CDR3, as DNA: TGCAGTGCTAGAGATTGGCGACAAAATAGGAATGAGCAGTTCTTC.

Only a few counts were recorded for this clonotype. The V gene is TRBV29-1, the J gene TRBJ1-1; 8 bases align to TRBD1. The germline gives CDR1 SQVTM, CDR2 ANQGSEA. The CDR3 loop spans 13 amino acids. J gave up 1 base and V 6 bases, and 4 bases lay outside the gene matches. CDR3 amino acids: CSVGDRKNTEAFF. CDR3 DNA sequence: TGCAGCGTAGGGGACAGGAAGAACACTGAAGCTTTCTTT. The complete variable domain, with remaining parts taken from reference TRBV29-1 and TRBJ1-1, reads SAVISQKPSRDICQRGTSLTIQCQVDSQVTMMFWYRQQPGQSLTLIATANQGSEATYESGFVIDKFPISRPNLTFSTLTVSNMSPEDSSIYLCSVGDRKNTEAFFGQGTRLTVV.

The gene calls are TRBV10-3 and TRBJ1-3; the D is unclear. The germline V and J ends were trimmed by 7 bases and 2 bases, with 6 bases remaining between them. This CDR3 contains 12 residues. The germline V gene has CDR1 ENHRY and CDR2 SYGVKD. CDR3 nucleotides: TGTGCCATCAAATCAGCTGGAAACACCATATATTTT. It yields the protein CAIKSAGNTIYF.

This clonotype was seen ten or more times. The chain is built from TRBV12-3 or TRBV12-4 and TRBJ2-1; a possible D gene is TRBD1 (5 bases). CDR3 length: 16 residues. With 6 bases removed from V and 5 bases from J, the gap between germline ends came to 20 bases. CDR3 region: CASSPSPGLGDNEQFF. DNA for the CDR3: TGTGCCAGCAGCCCCTCCCCAGGGTTAGGGGACAATGAGCAGTTCTTC.

The CDR3 loop is CASSPRWETQYF. In DNA, the CDR3 is TGTGCCAGCAGCCCCAGATGGGAGACCCAGTACTTC. The V and J genes are TRBV11-2 and TRBJ2-5, with no clear D. V lost 5 bases, J lost 5 bases, and 9 bases lay in between. CDR1 is SGHAT, CDR2 FQNNGV, per germline. CDR3 length equals 12 residues.

This clonotype was recorded many times. This chain connects TRBV7-2 to TRBJ2-1; TRBD2 agrees at 8 bases. V dropped 1 base and J dropped 2; count of bases not matched to a gene: 1. The germline V gene encodes CDR1 SGHTA and CDR2 FQGNSA. This CDR3 region has 15 residues. CDR3 DNA: TGTGCCAGCAGCTTAGACGGGAGGGCCTACAATGAGCAGTTCTTC. Translated: CASSLDGRAYNEQFF.

This clonotype was counted at least ten times. The V call is TRBV12-3 or TRBV12-4, the J call TRBJ2-7, with D unclear. The CDR3 is made up of 13 amino acids. Between the trimmed V and J ends, which lost 6 bases and 8 bases, there was a span of 17 bases. The CDR3 nucleotides read TGTGCCAGCAGCCTTCCCCCTCTGTCCCAGCAGTACTTC. This sequence encodes CASSLPPLSQQYF.

At least ten counts were recorded for this clonotype. In DNA form, the CDR3 reads TGTGCCAGCAGCTTAGCCCGGGGCCGGACAGATACGCAGTATTTT. Residues: CASSLARGRTDTQYF. This chain joins TRBV7-2 and TRBJ2-3; D may be TRBD1 or TRBD2 (5 bases each). Deletions cut 0 bases from V and 3 bases from J, with 10 bases between. The CDR3 extends over 15 amino acids. The germline gives CDR1 SGHTA, CDR2 FQGNSA.

The chain carries TRBV19 and TRBJ2-7, with D possibly called TRBD1 or TRBD2 (5 bases each). The CDR3 is 12 residues long. Between the trimmed V and J ends, which lost 8 bases and 8 bases, there was a span of 16 bases. CDR1 and CDR2 from the germline V gene are LNHDA and SQIVND (reference sequence). CDR3 in DNA: TGTGCCAGTTCTCTAGCAGGGACCAAGCAGTACTTC. Residues: CASSLAGTKQYF. Looking up the rest from reference TRBV19 and TRBJ2-7 gives the full variable domain: DGGITQSPKYLFRKEGQNVTLSCEQNLNHDAMYWYRQDPGQGLRLIYYSQIVNDFQKGDIAEGYSVSREKKESFPLTVTSAQKNPTAFYLCASSLAGTKQYFGPGTRLTVT.

This clonotype came up many times. The gene calls are TRBV7-2 and TRBJ2-1; no reliable D call. Germline lookup yields CDR1 SGHTA and CDR2 FQGNSA. V was clipped by 2 bases and J by 6 bases, with 5 bases between them. CDR3 length equals 12 residues. The CDR3: CASSLIGNEQFF. The CDR3 DNA reads TGTGCCAGCAGCTTAATAGGCAATGAGCAGTTCTTC.

This clonotype was counted between two and nine times. CDR3 protein: CAIGTSGGAGELFF. CDR3 DNA sequence: TGTGCCATCGGAACTAGCGGGGGGGCCGGGGAGCTGTTTTTT. V gene TRBV7-6 combines with J gene TRBJ2-2; 13 bases map to TRBD2. The CDR3 covers 14 residues. Germline CDR1 and CDR2: SGHVS and FNYEAQ. V was clipped by 10 bases and J by 6 bases; unmatched bases: 5.

The sample holds many counts of this clonotype. The chain recombines TRBV6-2 or TRBV6-3 with TRBJ2-3; 8 bases line up with TRBD2. Trimming at V came to 5 bases and at J to 6 bases, leaving 4 bases not matched to a gene. The CDR3 runs 13 residues. Looked up from germline, CDR1 is MNHEY and CDR2 is SVGEGT. CDR3: CASSQKREDTQYF. DNA for the CDR3: TGTGCCAGCAGTCAAAAGCGGGAGGATACGCAGTATTTT.

This clonotype has only a few counts. The chain combines TRBV12-3 or TRBV12-4 with TRBJ2-5; possibly TRBD2 for D (5 bases). V lost 5 bases and J lost 3, with 13 bases in between. This CDR3 spans 14 amino acids. The CDR3: CASSPRWGEETQYF. CDR3 in DNA: TGTGCCAGCAGTCCACGATGGGGAGAAGAGACCCAGTACTTC.

This clonotype was seen repeatedly, ten times or more. The V gene is TRBV7-9, the J gene TRBJ2-1; 15 bases line up with TRBD2. CDR3 length: 16 amino acids. V lost 5 bases, J lost 9 bases, and 8 bases stayed unmatched. Germline assignment: CDR1 SEHNR and CDR2 FQNEAQ (reference sequence). CDR3 amino acids: CASSPSGTSGGTEQFF. The DNA of the CDR3 is TGTGCCAGCAGCCCGTCCGGGACTAGCGGGGGGACTGAGCAGTTCTTC.

This clonotype has ten or more counts. This chain joins TRBV7-8 and TRBJ1-3, with 7 nucleotides matching TRBD1. The V segment lost 4 bases and the J segment 5 bases; nucleotides outside the gene matches: 5. The CDR3 totals 14 residues. CDR1 is SGHVS, CDR2 FQNEAQ, per germline. This chain's CDR3 is CASSSRQGRNTIYF. CDR3 sequence (DNA): TGTGCCAGCAGCTCCCGACAGGGCCGAAACACCATATATTTT.

The genes are TRBV15 and TRBJ2-7; no reliable D call. Germline values: CDR1 LNHNV, CDR2 YYDKDF (reference sequence). V was clipped by 0 bases and J by 2 bases, with 8 bases between them. The CDR3 length is 14 residues. CDR3 coding DNA: TGTGCCACCAGCAGAGATAGTGGACCCTACGAGCAGTACTTC. Translating it yields CATSRDSGPYEQYF.

The table lists this clonotype with many counts. The gene calls are TRBV7-9 and TRBJ2-7, with 9 bases aligning to TRBD2. Germline V gene sequence: CDR1 SEHNR, CDR2 FQNEAQ (reference sequence). The CDR3 runs 14 residues. The junction had 8 bases not matched to a gene; V was cut back by 6 bases and J by 5 bases. CDR3 coding DNA: TGTGCCAGCAGTTCCGGGACTAGCAAGCACGAGCAGTACTTC. As protein: CASSSGTSKHEQYF.

This clonotype was seen more than once but under ten times. V and J are TRBV20-1 and TRBJ1-3; D is perhaps TRBD1 (5 bases). V was cut by 6 bases and J by 7 bases, with 10 bases left in between. The CDR3 spans 11 residues. Germline CDR1 DFQATT, CDR2 SNEGSKA (reference sequence). CDR3 nucleotide sequence: TGCAGTGCGCGGGGGGACAACACCATATATTTT. Translated: CSARGDNTIYF.

This clonotype has at least ten counts. CDR3 protein: CASRRDYGYTF. CDR3 DNA sequence: TGTGCCAGCAGGAGAGACTATGGCTACACCTTC. The rearrangement joins TRBV6-2 or TRBV6-3 to TRBJ1-2; D remains ambiguous. The V and J ends lost 6 bases and 3 bases respectively, with 5 bases between them. In germline, CDR1 is MNHEY, CDR2 SVGEGT. CDR3 length: 11 residues.

The V gene is TRBV9, the J gene TRBJ2-2; 8 nucleotides agree with TRBD1. The CDR3 has 18 amino acids. Germline V gene sequence: CDR1 SGDLS, CDR2 YYNGEE. J gave up 5 bases and V 4 bases, and 16 bases lay outside the gene matches. The CDR3 nucleotides are TGTGCCAGCAGCCCGATAGGGGGACAGGCGGCAAGGACCGGGGAGCTGTTTTTT. Translated, it gives CASSPIGGQAARTGELFF. The whole variable domain, filled in from reference TRBV9 and TRBJ2-2, reads DSGVTQTPKHLITATGQRVTLRCSPRSGDLSVYWYQQSLDQGLQFLIQYYNGEERAKGNILERFSAQQFPDLHSELNLSSLELGDSALYFCASSPIGGQAARTGELFFGEGSRLTVL.

This clonotype was seen repeatedly, ten times or more. The chain joins TRBV12-3 or TRBV12-4 to TRBJ1-3; tentatively, D is TRBD1 (5 bases). The CDR3 extends over 14 amino acids. With 8 bases removed from V and 0 bases from J, the gap between germline ends came to 11 bases. CDR3 residues: CASERGGSGNTIYF. CDR3 nucleotide sequence: TGTGCCAGCGAGAGGGGCGGCTCTGGAAACACCATATATTTT.

The table lists this clonotype with a few counts. The chain combines TRBV29-1 with TRBJ1-1; maybe TRBD1 (6 bases). CDR3 length: 14 amino acids. V gave up 6 bases and J gave up 3 bases, with 17 bases separating them. The germline V gene encodes CDR1 SQVTM and CDR2 ANQGSEA. The CDR3 DNA is TGCAGCGTCCTGGAGGGAGGGGGGGACACTGAAGCTTTCTTT. Its translation: CSVLEGGGDTEAFF.

Comments on this clonotype: A much more abundant neighbour one base away suggests this may be a read error. This chain's CDR3 is CASSRTSGEAVDEQFF. The CDR3 bases are TGTGCCAGCAGCCGGACTAGCGGGGAGGCCGTGGATGAGCAGTTCTTC. The genes are TRBV12-3 or TRBV12-4 and TRBJ2-1, with 12 bases lining up with TRBD2. Trimming cost V 6 bases and J 8 bases; bases outside gene matches: 11. The CDR3 totals 16 residues.